This T cell receptor beta chain was observed in a study of blood T cell repertoires in COVID-19. Across the whole study: The United States, Italy and Spain were the sources of the acute and convalescent COVID-19 samples.

Seattle's cohort entered during active infection and was followed longitudinally. The repertoire was sequenced with immunoSEQ multiplex PCR; TCRdb's copy has only in-frame clones and lacks some. Found here are 120,000 or so clones, roughly nine tenths of them singletons; the top ten hold approximately 5%. V lost 3 bases, J lost 4 bases, and 7 bases stayed unmatched. Germline lookup yields CDR1 SGHTA and CDR2 FQGNSA. The CDR3 spans 16 residues. The receptor comes from a man between 60 and 70 years old with COVID-19, enrolled during active disease. The source material was peripheral blood. The genes are TRBV7-2 and TRBJ2-1, with 9 bases lining up with TRBD1. The CDR3 coding sequence is TGTGCCAGCAGCTTTCGGACAGGGGTACGGTACAATGAGCAGTTCTTC. Amino acids: CASSFRTGVRYNEQFF.